The 21 T cell receptor beta chains below were found in one sample sequenced in a study of neurological immune-mediated disorders. MiXCR, run by TCRdb on the 5' RACE reads, gives a single entry per CDR3 protein. The repertoire holds some 49,000 distinct CDR3 sequences, 9% to 10% seen once, with 1.5% to 2% in the top ten. Time point indicated: longitudinal time-point 1 (baseline). The sequenced sample consisted of PBMCs. All receptors derive from a woman aged 40 to 55 in good health.

This clonotype has ten or more counts. The genes are TRBV7-2 and TRBJ1-1, with a tentative D call TRBD1 (5 bases). This CDR3 spans 15 amino acids. Trimming left V 5 bases short and J 3 bases short, with 16 bases between. Germline V gene data show CDR1 as SGHTA and CDR2 as FQGNSA. CDR3 coding DNA: TGTGCCAGCAGCACCTTTTGGGACGGAGACACTGAAGCTTTCTTT. Encoded protein: CASSTFWDGDTEAFF. Using reference TRBV7-2 and TRBJ1-1 for the parts outside the CDR3, the full variable domain is GAGVSQSPSNKVTEKGKDVELRCDPISGHTALYWYRQSLGQGLEFLIYFQGNSAPDKSGLPSDRFSAERTGGSVSTLTIQRTQQEDSAVYLCASSTFWDGDTEAFFGQGTRLTVV.

This clonotype was counted ten times or more. V usage is TRBV3-1 and J usage is TRBJ2-2; D is uncertain. The CDR3 length is 12 residues. Trimming cost V 1 base and J 4 bases, with 1 base left between them. Germline V CDR1 and CDR2: LGHDT, YNNKEL (reference sequence). CDR3 coding DNA: TGTGCCAGCAGCCAAGCCACCGGGGAGCTGTTTTTT. Its translation: CASSQATGELFF.

This clonotype was observed many times. This chain connects TRBV5-1 to TRBJ2-2, with D unresolved. Trimming shortened V by 1 base and J by 1 base, and 5 bases separated the two germline ends. This CDR3 is 14 amino acids long. Germline loops: CDR1 SGHRS, CDR2 YFSETQ. This chain's CDR3 is CASSLQQNTGELFF. As DNA, the CDR3 is TGCGCCAGCAGCTTGCAGCAGAACACCGGGGAGCTGTTTTTT. Filled out from reference TRBV5-1 and TRBJ2-2, the complete variable domain reads KAGVTQTPRYLIKTRGQQVTLSCSPISGHRSVSWYQQTPGQGLQFLFEYFSETQRNKGNFPGRFSGRQFSNSRSEMNVSTLELGDSALYLCASSLQQNTGELFFGEGSRLTVL.

This clonotype appeared many times. In nucleotides, the CDR3 is TGTGCCAGCAGTTACTCGATTGCAGAGAACACTGAAGCTTTCTTT. Residues: CASSYSIAENTEAFF. The chain links TRBV6-5 to TRBJ1-1; D unresolved. CDR1 MNHEY and CDR2 SVGAGI come from the germline V gene. Trimming took 0 bases from V and 1 from J, leaving 9 bases between them. The CDR3 spans 15 residues.

This clonotype occurred many times. The chain is built from TRBV5-1 and TRBJ1-1; D might be TRBD1 (5 bases). The CDR3 is 16 residues long. V lost 4 bases and J lost 5, with 21 bases in between. CDR1 is SGHRS and CDR2 is YFSETQ in the germline V gene. The DNA for the CDR3 is TGCGCCAGCAGCACCGGGAGGGGAGACCCCGGGACTGAAGCTTTCTTT. This codes for CASSTGRGDPGTEAFF.

The sample holds many counts of this clonotype. This chain joins TRBV15 and TRBJ1-4; 10 bases map to TRBD1. V shed 3 bases and J 5 bases; nucleotides not matched to a gene: 0. The CDR3 loop spans 14 amino acids. Germline V CDR1 and CDR2: LNHNV, YYDKDF (reference sequence). The CDR3 spells CATSRGQGNEKLFF. The CDR3 region has the DNA TGTGCCACCAGCAGGGGACAGGGGAATGAAAAACTGTTTTTT.

This clonotype occurred many times. For the CDR3, the DNA is TGCGCCAGCAGCTTGCACAGAGTCGACACTGAAGCTTTCTTT. Translated, it gives CASSLHRVDTEAFF. V and J are TRBV5-1 and TRBJ1-1; D call uncertain. Deletions cut 1 base from V and 3 bases from J, with 10 bases between. Germline loops: CDR1 SGHRS, CDR2 YFSETQ. The CDR3 totals 14 residues.

This clonotype was counted many times. The chain links TRBV12-3 or TRBV12-4 to TRBJ2-7; no reliable D call. The V and J ends lost 3 bases and 0 bases respectively, with 12 bases between them. The CDR3 sequence is 15 residues long. As DNA, the CDR3 is TGTGCCAGCAGTTTTGGACCGTATCGCTCCTACGAGCAGTACTTC. Its translation is CASSFGPYRSYEQYF.

The sample holds a few counts of this clonotype. V is TRBV6-5 and J is TRBJ2-2; TRBD1 matches 7 bases. CDR3 size: 14 residues. The trim removed 2 bases at V and 6 bases at J, leaving 3 bases unmatched. The germline gives CDR1 MNHEY, CDR2 SVGAGI. The CDR3 nucleotides read TGTGCCAGCAGTTACGGGCAGGGGGCCGGGGAGCTGTTTTTT. It encodes CASSYGQGAGELFF.

This clonotype was counted at least ten times. The chain carries TRBV24-1 and TRBJ2-2; perhaps D is TRBD1 or TRBD2 (5 bases each). Germline CDR1 and CDR2: KGHDR and SFDVKD. The CDR3 extends over 14 amino acids. V lost 4 bases to trimming and J lost 5 bases, with 10 bases between them. The CDR3 sequence is CATSDRDLTGELFF. In nucleotides, the CDR3 is TGTGCCACCAGTGACCGGGACCTAACCGGGGAGCTGTTTTTT.

At least ten counts were recorded for this clonotype. This sequence joins TRBV7-3 and TRBJ1-1; D not certain. The V gene's germline CDR1 is SGHTA and CDR2 FQGTGA. This CDR3 region has 13 residues. The germline V and J ends were trimmed by 4 bases and 1 base, with 7 bases remaining between them. The DNA of the CDR3 is TGTGCCAGCAGCTCCTGGGCGAACACTGAAGCTTTCTTT. Its protein product is CASSSWANTEAFF.

At least ten counts were recorded for this clonotype. Here the CDR3 reads CASSSGTGGTEAFF. DNA of the CDR3: TGCGCCAGCAGCTCGGGGACAGGGGGCACTGAAGCTTTCTTT. This rearrangement joins TRBV5-1 to TRBJ1-1, with 11 bases that match TRBD1. J gave up 4 bases and V 3 bases, and 2 bases lay outside the gene matches. This CDR3 spans 14 amino acids. Germline-derived CDR1 and CDR2 are SGHRS and YFSETQ.

Many counts were recorded for this clonotype. The chain has TRBV14 and TRBJ2-1; D is uncertain. CDR1 is SGHDN, CDR2 FVKESK, per germline. The CDR3 runs 15 residues. V was clipped by 4 bases and J by 7 bases, with 17 bases between them. The CDR3 region has the DNA TGTGCCAGCAGCCTAAAGGCCCCGACGGAAAATGAGCAGTTCTTC. Translated: CASSLKAPTENEQFF.

There are many counts of this clonotype. V and J are TRBV20-1 and TRBJ1-1; D is ambiguous. Trimming took off 4 bases at V and 0 bases at J, with 15 bases between the two ends. This CDR3 contains 15 residues. In germline, CDR1 is DFQATT, CDR2 SNEGSKA (reference sequence). CDR3 residues: CSATPLAGLNTEAFF. The CDR3 DNA follows: TGCAGTGCTACCCCCCTCGCGGGTCTGAACACTGAAGCTTTCTTT.

This clonotype was detected ten times or more. V usage is TRBV10-3 and J usage is TRBJ2-7, with 8 bases that match TRBD1. J gave up 5 bases and V 2 bases, and 14 bases lay outside the gene matches. There are 17 residues in the CDR3. CDR1 is ENHRY, CDR2 SYGVKD, per germline. Here the CDR3 reads CAISEPGQGGGGHEQYF. CDR3 DNA sequence: TGTGCCATCAGTGAGCCCGGACAGGGAGGTGGGGGCCACGAGCAGTACTTC.

This clonotype occurred many times. V gene TRBV6-1 combines with J gene TRBJ2-4, with D perhaps TRBD2 (6 bases). Germline V CDR1 and CDR2: MNHNS, SASEGT. V shed 2 bases and J shed 0 bases, with 14 bases lying between them. CDR3 length: 17 amino acids. CDR3 loop: CASSERTMGLAKNIQYF. For the CDR3, the DNA is TGTGCCAGCAGTGAAAGGACTATGGGACTAGCCAAAAACATTCAGTACTTC.

This clonotype has ten or more counts. The rearrangement links TRBV6-1 to TRBJ2-7; the match to TRBD1 covers 10 bases. Unmatched junction bases numbered 6, after V lost 4 bases and J lost 6 bases. In germline, CDR1 is MNHNS, CDR2 SASEGT. The CDR3 sequence is 14 residues long. The CDR3 sequence is CASSGDRGYSEQYF. The CDR3 nucleotides are TGTGCCAGCAGTGGGGACAGGGGATACTCCGAGCAGTACTTC.

This clonotype occurred many times. This chain joins TRBV12-3 or TRBV12-4 and TRBJ2-1; 9 bases match TRBD2. V gave up 3 bases and J gave up 10 bases; unmatched junction bases: 10. This CDR3 comprises 15 residues. Here the CDR3 reads CASSLVVAGDREQFF. CDR3 DNA sequence: TGTGCCAGCAGTTTGGTGGTAGCGGGGGACCGAGAGCAGTTCTTC.

This clonotype showed up many times. The chain employs TRBV6-5 and TRBJ2-2, with 7 positions matching TRBD1. CDR3 length: 14 amino acids. The V and J ends lost 8 bases and 5 bases, in that order; junction bases with no gene match: 8. CDR1 MNHEY and CDR2 SVGAGI come from the germline V gene. The CDR3 sequence: CASSITGETGELFF. The CDR3 nucleotides are TGTGCCAGCTCTATCACAGGGGAAACCGGGGAGCTGTTTTTT.

The rearrangement joins TRBV10-3 to TRBJ2-3, with 9 bases matching TRBD1. V was clipped by 6 bases and J by 4 bases; unmatched bases: 5. This CDR3 has 14 residues. Germline CDR1 ENHRY, CDR2 SYGVKD. The CDR3 sequence is CAIRGTGSPDTQYF. The CDR3 DNA sequence: TGTGCCATCAGAGGGACAGGGTCTCCAGATACGCAGTATTTT.

There are many counts of this clonotype. This CDR3 is CASSFSGESYEQYF. The DNA of the CDR3 is TGCGCCAGCAGTTTTAGCGGGGAGTCCTACGAGCAGTACTTC. The gene calls are TRBV5-1 and TRBJ2-7, with TRBD2 matching over 8 bases. V trimming: 5 bases; J trimming: 1 base; junction bases outside the gene matches: 5. The CDR3 contains 14 residues. Germline lookup yields CDR1 SGHRS and CDR2 YFSETQ.